Included here is one T cell receptor (beta chain) sequence, with context. The germline V gene encodes CDR1 GTSNPN and CDR2 SVGIG (reference sequence). V was cut by 0 bases and J by 3 bases, with 8 bases left in between. CDR3 length: 14 amino acids. This sample is drawn from a study of CD8 T cells in Susac syndrome. Study at large: Treatment status at blood draw for the Susac syndrome patients was therapy-naive, corticosteroids, or intravenous immunoglobulin alone.

RNA was extracted with the RNeasy kit, and a quantity of roughly 0.45 to 1 ug was reverse transcribed using random hexamers. TCR beta CDR3 was amplified by immunoSEQ multiplex PCR. This amplification extended across 54 Vbeta and 13 Jbeta segments. TCRdb passed the immunoSEQ multiplex PCR reads through MiXCR, listing each CDR3 protein once. The table shows about 83,000 distinct CDR3 sequences, with 95% to 96% occurring only once. The receptor comes from a human donor with Susac syndrome. The sequencing input was CD8+ T cells from PBMCs. The chain couples TRBV30 to TRBJ1-4, with D unresolved. The CDR3 DNA follows: TGTGCCTGGAGTGTGGCCAGGTCTAATGAAAAACTGTTTTTT. This sequence encodes CAWSVARSNEKLFF.